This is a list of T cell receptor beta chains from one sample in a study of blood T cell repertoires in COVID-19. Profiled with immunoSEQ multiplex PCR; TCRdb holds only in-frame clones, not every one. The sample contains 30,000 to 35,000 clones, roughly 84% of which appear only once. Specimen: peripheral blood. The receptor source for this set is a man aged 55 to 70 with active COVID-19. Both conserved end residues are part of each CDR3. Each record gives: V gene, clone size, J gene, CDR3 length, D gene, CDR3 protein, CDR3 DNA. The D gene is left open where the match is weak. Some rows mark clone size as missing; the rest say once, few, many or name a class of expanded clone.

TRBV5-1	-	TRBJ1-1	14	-	CASSPHQGGTEAFF	TGCGCCAGCAGCCCTCACCAAGGGGGCACTGAAGCTTTCTTT
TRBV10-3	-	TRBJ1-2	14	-	CAIRPAGSHYGYTF	TGTGCCATCCGTCCGGCAGGCTCGCACTATGGCTACACCTTC
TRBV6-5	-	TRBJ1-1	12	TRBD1	CASSPGGTEAFF	TGTGCCAGCAGTCCAGGGGGCACTGAAGCTTTCTTT
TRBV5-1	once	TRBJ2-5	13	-	CASSLGNRETQYF	TGCGCCAGCAGCTTGGGGAACAGGGAGACCCAGTACTTC
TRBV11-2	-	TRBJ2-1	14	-	CASSPRTPPAEQFF	TGTGCCAGCAGCCCCCGGACTCCCCCTGCGGAGCAGTTCTTC
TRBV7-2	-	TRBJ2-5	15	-	CASSLTPGVWETQYF	TGTGCCAGCAGCTTAACCCCGGGAGTCTGGGAGACCCAGTACTTC
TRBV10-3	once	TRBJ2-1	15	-	CAISDYRADYNEQFF	TGTGCCATCAGTGATTACAGGGCGGACTACAATGAGCAGTTCTTC
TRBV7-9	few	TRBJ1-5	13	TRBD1	CASSAGTVQPQHF	TGTGCCAGCAGCGCCGGGACAGTTCAGCCCCAGCATTTT
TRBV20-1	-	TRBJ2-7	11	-	CSAFFAPEQYF	TGCAGTGCCTTCTTTGCGCCGGAGCAGTACTTC
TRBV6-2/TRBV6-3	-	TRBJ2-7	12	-	CASSYGPYEQYF	TGTGCCAGCAGTTACGGGCCCTACGAGCAGTACTTC
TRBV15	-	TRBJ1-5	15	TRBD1	CATSRDPRGRQPQHF	TGTGCCACCAGCAGAGATCCCAGGGGGAGGCAGCCCCAGCATTTT
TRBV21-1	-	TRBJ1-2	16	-	CASSKGGGRVRYGYTF	TGTGCCAGCAGCAAGGGCGGTGGCAGGGTCCGATATGGCTACACCTTC
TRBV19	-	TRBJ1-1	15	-	CASSIRARSNTEAFF	TGTGCCAGTAGTATCAGGGCCAGGTCCAACACTGAAGCTTTCTTT
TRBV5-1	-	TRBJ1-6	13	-	CASSPGEGSPLHF	TGCGCCAGCTCCCCAGGGGAAGGTTCACCCCTCCACTTT
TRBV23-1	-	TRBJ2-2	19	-	CASSQPQGLGAFYTGELFF	TGCGCCAGCAGTCAGCCGCAGGGGTTAGGGGCGTTTTACACCGGGGAGCTGTTTTTT
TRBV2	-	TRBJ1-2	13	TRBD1	CASRDRVNYGYTF	TGTGCCAGCAGGGACAGGGTGAACTATGGCTACACCTTC
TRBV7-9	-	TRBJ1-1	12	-	CASSPRETEAFF	TGTGCCAGCAGCCCGAGGGAAACTGAAGCTTTCTTT
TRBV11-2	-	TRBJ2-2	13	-	CASSPGAAGELFF	TGTGCCAGCAGCCCAGGCGCCGCCGGGGAGCTGTTTTTT
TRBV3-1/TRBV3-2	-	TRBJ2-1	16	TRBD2	CASSHPLAGGYNEQFF	TGTGCCAGCAGCCATCCGCTAGCGGGGGGATACAATGAGCAGTTCTTC
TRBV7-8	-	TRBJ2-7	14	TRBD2	CASSFSGLGSEQYF	TGTGCCAGCAGCTTTTCAGGACTAGGCTCCGAGCAGTACTTC
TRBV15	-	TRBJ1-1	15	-	CATSRAVGGNTEAFF	TGTGCCACCAGCAGAGCCGTCGGCGGGAACACTGAAGCTTTCTTT
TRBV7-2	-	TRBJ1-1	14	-	CASSPGPRGTEAFF	TGTGCCAGCAGCCCCGGGCCCAGGGGAACTGAAGCTTTCTTT
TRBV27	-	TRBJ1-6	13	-	CASSLEQFSPLHF	TGTGCCAGCAGTTTAGAACAATTCTCACCCCTCCACTTT
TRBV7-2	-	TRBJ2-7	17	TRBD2	CASSLAPLSSGHYEQYF	TGTGCCAGCAGCTTAGCGCCCCTTTCTAGCGGCCACTACGAGCAGTACTTC
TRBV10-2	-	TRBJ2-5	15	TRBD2	CASRPSGGRGETQYF	TGCGCCAGCAGGCCGTCCGGCGGGAGGGGGGAGACCCAGTACTTC
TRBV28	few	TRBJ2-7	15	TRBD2	CASSPWTSGRYEQYF	TGTGCCAGCAGCCCTTGGACTAGCGGGAGGTACGAGCAGTACTTC
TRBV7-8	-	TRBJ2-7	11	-	CASSLYYEQYF	TGTGCCAGCAGCTTATACTACGAGCAGTACTTC
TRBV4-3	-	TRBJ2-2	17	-	CASSPTVAGAGTGELFF	TGCGCCAGCAGCCCCACCGTGGCGGGGGCGGGCACCGGGGAGCTGTTTTTT
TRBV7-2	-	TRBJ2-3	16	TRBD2	CASSLIASGALGTQYF	TGTGCCAGCAGCTTAATTGCTAGCGGGGCCCTAGGTACGCAGTATTTT
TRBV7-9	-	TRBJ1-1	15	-	CASSLATTVNTEAFF	TGTGCCAGCAGCTTAGCGACAACAGTGAACACTGAAGCTTTCTTT
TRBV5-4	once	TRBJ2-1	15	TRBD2	CASSSPSGTYNEQFF	TGTGCCAGCAGTTCACCTAGCGGGACCTACAATGAGCAGTTCTTC
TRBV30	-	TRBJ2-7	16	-	CAWRGGGQEASWEQYF	TGTGCCTGGAGGGGGGGTGGACAGGAGGCCTCTTGGGAGCAGTACTTC
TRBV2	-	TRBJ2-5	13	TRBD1	CASWTGLQETQYF	TGTGCCAGCTGGACAGGCCTACAAGAGACCCAGTACTTC
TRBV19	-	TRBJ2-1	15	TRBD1	CASNPTGNPYNEQFF	TGTGCCAGTAACCCGACAGGGAACCCCTACAATGAGCAGTTCTTC
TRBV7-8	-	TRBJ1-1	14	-	CASSAVRRDTEAFF	TGTGCCAGCAGCGCTGTCAGGAGGGACACTGAAGCTTTCTTT
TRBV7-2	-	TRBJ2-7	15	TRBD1	CASSPSTGEQYEQYF	TGTGCCAGCAGCCCATCGACAGGGGAGCAGTACGAGCAGTACTTC
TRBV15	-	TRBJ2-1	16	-	CATSRDRLASYNEQFF	TGTGCCACCAGCAGAGATCGGCTAGCGTCGTACAATGAGCAGTTCTTC
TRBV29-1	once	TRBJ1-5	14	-	CSARTANSNQPQHF	TGCAGCGCCAGGACAGCGAATAGCAATCAGCCCCAGCATTTT
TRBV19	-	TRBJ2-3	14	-	CASSARGGTDTQYF	TGTGCCAGTAGTGCACGGGGTGGCACAGATACGCAGTATTTT
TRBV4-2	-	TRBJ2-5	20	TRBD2	CASTQTGPGTSGGNQETQYF	TGTGCCAGCACCCAAACCGGACCCGGGACTAGCGGGGGGAACCAAGAGACCCAGTACTTC
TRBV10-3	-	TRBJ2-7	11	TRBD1	CAIRGTDEQYF	TGTGCCATCAGGGGGACAGACGAGCAGTACTTC
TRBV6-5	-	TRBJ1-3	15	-	CASSYDQGAGNTIYF	TGTGCCAGCAGTTACGACCAGGGCGCTGGAAACACCATATATTTT
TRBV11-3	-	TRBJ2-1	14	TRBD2	CASSSSGVYNEQFF	TGTGCCAGCAGCTCTAGCGGGGTCTACAATGAGCAGTTCTTC
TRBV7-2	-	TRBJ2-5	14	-	CASSSWTGQETQYF	TGTGCCAGCAGCTCATGGACGGGGCAAGAGACCCAGTACTTC
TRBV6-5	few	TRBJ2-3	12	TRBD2	CASTKREGTQYF	TGTGCCAGCACCAAGCGGGAGGGTACGCAGTATTTT
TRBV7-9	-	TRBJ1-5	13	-	CASSLSGDQPQHF	TGTGCCAGCAGCTTATCAGGGGATCAGCCCCAGCATTTT
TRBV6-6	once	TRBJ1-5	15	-	CASSYLGAEAWPQHF	TGTGCCAGCAGTTACCTGGGGGCAGAGGCTTGGCCCCAGCATTTT
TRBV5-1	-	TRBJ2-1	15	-	CASSSGESTYNEQFF	TGCGCCAGCAGCTCGGGTGAATCAACCTACAATGAGCAGTTCTTC
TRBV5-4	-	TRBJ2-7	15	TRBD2	CASREGLAVSYEQYF	TGTGCCAGCAGAGAGGGACTAGCGGTCTCCTACGAGCAGTACTTC
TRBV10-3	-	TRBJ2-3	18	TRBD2	CAISEGLAGGGSTDTQYF	TGTGCCATCAGTGAGGGACTAGCGGGAGGAGGGAGCACAGATACGCAGTATTTT
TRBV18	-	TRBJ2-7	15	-	CASSLQGGKGYEQYF	TGTGCCAGCTCGCTACAGGGGGGGAAGGGTTACGAGCAGTACTTC
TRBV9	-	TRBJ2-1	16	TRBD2	CASSPEAGVHYNEQFF	TGTGCCAGCAGCCCCGAAGCGGGAGTGCACTACAATGAGCAGTTCTTC
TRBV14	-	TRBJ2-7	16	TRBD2	CASSRMGLAGAYEQYF	TGTGCCAGCAGCCGCATGGGACTAGCGGGCGCCTACGAGCAGTACTTC
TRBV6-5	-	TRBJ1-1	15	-	CASSLGGWMNTEAFF	TGTGCCAGCAGCCTAGGGGGTTGGATGAACACTGAAGCTTTCTTT